This entry lists 20 T cell receptor beta chains sequenced from one sample in a study of blood T cell repertoires in COVID-19. Sequencing was performed with immunoSEQ multiplex PCR; in TCRdb, only in-frame clones are kept and a portion is missing. The sample records 370,000 or so clones, around 87% being singletons. Sequencing used PBMCs or T cells enriched from blood (not recorded which). The receptors derive from a young man who had recovered from COVID-19.

The rearrangement uses TRBV5-4 and TRBJ1-1, with TRBD1 as a possible D gene (6 bases). Germline CDR1 SGHNT, CDR2 YYREEE (reference sequence). V was cut by 1 base and J by 5 bases, with 9 bases left in between. This CDR3 is 13 amino acids long. The CDR3 is CASSLHGQTEAFF. The CDR3 DNA reads as TGTGCCAGCAGCTTGCACGGACAGACTGAAGCTTTCTTT.

This chain links TRBV6-2 or TRBV6-3 with TRBJ1-1, with D perhaps TRBD1 (6 bases). V was cut by 6 bases and J by 9 bases, with 17 bases left in between. The CDR3 length is 13 residues. Per germline, CDR1 MNHEY and CDR2 SVGEGT. CDR3 sequence reads: CASSSNAGEKAFF. The DNA for the CDR3 is TGTGCCAGCAGCTCTAACGCAGGGGAGAAAGCTTTCTTT.

V usage is TRBV15 and J usage is TRBJ1-2; TRBD1 might be the D (5 bases). With 6 bases removed from V and 2 bases from J, the gap between germline ends came to 10 bases. The CDR3 loop spans 13 amino acids. The germline V gene encodes CDR1 LNHNV and CDR2 YYDKDF (reference sequence). Here the CDR3 DNA reads TGTGCCACCAGTCCGGACACCAACTATGGCTACACCTTC. Its protein is CATSPDTNYGYTF. The full variable domain, in which reference TRBV15 and TRBJ1-2 provide the parts outside the CDR3, is DAMVIQNPRYQVTQFGKPVTLSCSQTLNHNVMYWYQQKSSQAPKLLFHYYDKDFNNEADTPDNFQSRRPNTSFCFLDIRSPGLGDTAMYLCATSPDTNYGYTFGSGTRLTVV.

The chain couples TRBV11-2 to TRBJ1-2; TRBD1 matches at 9 bases. The V gene end was trimmed by 0 bases and the J gene end by 3 bases; junction bases not matched to a gene: 5. From germline, CDR1 is SGHAT and CDR2 FQNNGV. The CDR3 has 16 residues. DNA of the CDR3: TGTGCCAGCAGCTTAGAGCCCGGGACAGGGCACTATGGCTACACCTTC. Encoded protein: CASSLEPGTGHYGYTF.

This rearrangement joins TRBV29-1 to TRBJ2-7; TRBD1 matches at 11 bases. The CDR3 runs to 13 residues. The germline gives CDR1 SQVTM, CDR2 ANQGSEA. With V trimmed by 7 bases and J by 5 bases, 7 bases remained unmatched. CDR3 residues: CSARGQGDHEQYF. For the CDR3, the DNA is TGCAGCGCCAGGGGACAGGGGGACCACGAGCAGTACTTC.

This chain joins TRBV5-5 and TRBJ2-5; TRBD1 agrees at 7 bases. The CDR3 sequence is 14 residues long. After removal of 7 bases from V and 1 base from J, the junction contained 7 bases not matched to a gene. CDR1 is SGHKS, CDR2 YYEKEE, per germline (reference sequence). The CDR3 reads CASVIGTVQETQYF. The CDR3 DNA is TGTGCCAGCGTCATAGGGACAGTCCAAGAGACCCAGTACTTC.

In this sample, this clone turned up once. This sequence joins TRBV12-5 and TRBJ2-7; maybe TRBD1 (5 bases). The V and J ends lost 0 bases and 6 bases respectively, with 6 bases between them. The CDR3 sequence is 12 residues long. Germline loops: CDR1 LGHNT, CDR2 FRNRAP. CDR3 in amino acids: CASGLVGVEQYF. For the CDR3, the DNA is TGTGCTAGTGGTTTGGTAGGGGTCGAGCAGTACTTC.

The rearrangement joins TRBV18 to TRBJ1-3; 7 bases line up with TRBD1. The CDR3 runs 17 residues. Germline V lookup: CDR1 KGHSH, CDR2 LQKENI. With V trimmed by 2 bases and J by 0 bases, 7 bases remained unmatched. CDR3 loop: CASSPRQGPRSGNTIYF. Written as DNA, the CDR3 is TGTGCCAGCTCACCAAGACAGGGACCCCGCTCTGGAAACACCATATATTTT. The whole variable domain, filled in from reference TRBV18 and TRBJ1-3, reads NAGVMQNPRHLVRRRGQEARLRCSPMKGHSHVYWYRQLPEEGLKFMVYLQKENIIDESGMPKERFSAEFPKEGPSILRIQQVVRGDSAAYFCASSPRQGPRSGNTIYFGEGSWLTVV.

As for this clone: The sample has other DNA sequences that encode this CDR3 too. This chain links TRBV27 with TRBJ1-2, with D possibly being TRBD1 (5 bases). Trimming pared 2 bases from V and 5 bases from J, leaving 9 bases between. Germline lookup yields CDR1 MNHEY and CDR2 SMNVEV (reference sequence). The CDR3 is made up of 13 amino acids. The CDR3 reads CASSLGGLYGYTF. CDR3 nucleotide sequence: TGTGCCAGCAGTTTAGGGGGACTGTATGGCTACACCTTC.

The chain uses TRBV7-2 and TRBJ1-5; no definite D call. This CDR3 is built from 16 residues. V was pared by 4 bases and J by 2 bases, with 15 bases between. From germline, CDR1 is SGHTA and CDR2 FQGNSA. CDR3 bases: TGTGCCAGCAGCTCTAGTGGCAGTTTGGGCAATCAGCCCCAGCATTTT. The encoded protein is CASSSSGSLGNQPQHF.

The chain recombines TRBV7-2 with TRBJ1-5; 7 nucleotides agree with TRBD1. Germline V gives CDR1 SGHTA, CDR2 FQGNSA. Trimming cost V 1 base and J 2 bases; bases outside gene matches: 11. CDR3 length: 18 amino acids. The CDR3 bases are TGTGCCAGCAGCTTAGGGCCACAGGGGTTTGGGGGCAATCAGCCCCAGCATTTT. This encodes CASSLGPQGFGGNQPQHF.

The chain recombines TRBV5-4 with TRBJ1-2, with a tentative D call TRBD1 (6 bases). Per the germline V gene, CDR1 is SGHNT and CDR2 is YYREEE (reference sequence). CDR3 length: 11 residues. V dropped 7 bases and J dropped 8 bases, with 12 bases sitting between them. The CDR3 DNA sequence: TGTGCCAGCGGGTGGGGACACGGCTACACCTTC. As protein: CASGWGHGYTF.

CDR3: CASSSGQLEAFF. The CDR3 DNA follows: TGTGCCAGCAGCTCGGGACAGCTTGAAGCTTTCTTT. The chain uses TRBV7-9 and TRBJ1-1, with 7 bases that match TRBD1. Trimming took 4 bases from V and 7 from J; bases not matched to a gene: 3. Germline V gene sequence: CDR1 SEHNR, CDR2 FQNEAQ (reference sequence). This CDR3 has 12 residues.

The J gene is TRBJ1-2, the V gene TRBV7-9; no clear D gene. Germline assignment: CDR1 SEHNR and CDR2 FQNEAQ (reference sequence). Trimming removed 3 bases at V and 6 bases at J, with 14 bases between. This CDR3 spans 14 amino acids. The CDR3 loop is CASSFGLASHGYTF. The CDR3 DNA follows: TGTGCCAGCAGCTTTGGGTTAGCCAGCCATGGCTACACCTTC.

V is TRBV5-1 and J is TRBJ1-2; TRBD1 matches at 8 bases. V was pared by 0 bases and J by 8 bases, with 3 bases of the junction left unmatched. This CDR3 has 13 residues. The germline CDR1 and CDR2 sequences are SGHRS and YFSETQ. In DNA, the CDR3 is TGCGCCAGCAGCTTGGAGGCAGGGGGCGGCTACACCTTC. The encoded protein is CASSLEAGGGYTF.

The CDR3 DNA reads as TGTGCTAGTGGTTTGTCCCCTGGCCTTGTAGCTTTCTTT. The encoded protein is CASGLSPGLVAFF. This chain uses TRBV12-5 with TRBJ1-1; D gene uncertain. The germline V and J ends were trimmed by 2 bases and 10 bases, with 14 bases remaining between them. Germline CDR1 LGHNT, CDR2 FRNRAP. The CDR3 sequence is 13 residues long.

V and J are TRBV7-9 and TRBJ1-3; no firm D call. This CDR3 comprises 12 residues. Germline V gene data show CDR1 as SEHNR and CDR2 as FQNEAQ (reference sequence). V shed 10 bases and J shed 7 bases, with 14 bases lying between them. The DNA for the CDR3 is TGTGCCATGGAGCAATCGGCCAACACCATATATTTT. Its translation: CAMEQSANTIYF.

The CDR3 nucleotides are TGTGCCAGCAGTCCCCGGACAGAATACTATGGCTACACCTTC. This sequence encodes CASSPRTEYYGYTF. The genes are TRBV27 and TRBJ1-2; tentative D call: TRBD1 (6 bases). V was shortened by 5 bases and J by 3 bases, with 13 bases between the two germline ends. CDR3 length: 14 amino acids. Germline V gene data show CDR1 as MNHEY and CDR2 as SMNVEV (reference sequence).

This sequence joins TRBV15 and TRBJ2-1, with a weak D call TRBD1 (5 bases). CDR3 length equals 13 residues. V was shortened by 3 bases and J by 7 bases, with 10 bases between the two germline ends. CDR1 and CDR2 (germline): LNHNV, YYDKDF (reference sequence). Here the CDR3 DNA reads TGTGCCACCAGCAGCCGACAGAGTAATGAGCAGTTCTTC. The encoded protein is CATSSRQSNEQFF.

The chain uses TRBV3-1 (or the pseudogene TRBV3-2) and TRBJ2-7, with a tentative D call TRBD1 (6 bases). CDR3 length: 17 amino acids. Per the germline V gene, CDR1 is LGHDT and CDR2 is YNNKEL (reference sequence). The germline V and J ends were trimmed by 6 bases and 1 base, with 22 bases remaining between them. Here the CDR3 DNA reads TGTGCCAGCAGTTTTCACGCCGGGACAAGGGGTTCCTACGAGCAGTACTTC. It yields the protein CASSFHAGTRGSYEQYF.